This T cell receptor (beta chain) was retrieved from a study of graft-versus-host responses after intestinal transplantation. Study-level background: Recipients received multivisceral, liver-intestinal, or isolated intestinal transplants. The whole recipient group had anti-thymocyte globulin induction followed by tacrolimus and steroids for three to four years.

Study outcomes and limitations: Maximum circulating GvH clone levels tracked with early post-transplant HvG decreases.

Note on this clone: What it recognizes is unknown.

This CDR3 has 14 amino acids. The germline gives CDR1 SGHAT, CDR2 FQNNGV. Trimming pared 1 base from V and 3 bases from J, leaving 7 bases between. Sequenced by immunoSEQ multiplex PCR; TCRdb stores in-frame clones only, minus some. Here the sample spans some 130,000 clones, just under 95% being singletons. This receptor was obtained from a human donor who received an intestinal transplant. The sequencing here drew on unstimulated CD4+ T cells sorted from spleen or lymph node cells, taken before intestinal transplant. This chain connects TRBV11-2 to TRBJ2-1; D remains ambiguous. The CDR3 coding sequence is TGTGCCAGCAGCTTAGTACAGTTCTACAATGAGCAGTTCTTC. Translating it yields CASSLVQFYNEQFF.